The present T cell receptor (beta chain) was sequenced within a study of T cell changes during pregnancy in multiple sclerosis. TCRdb keeps only in-frame clones here, not all; method: immunoSEQ multiplex PCR. The sample has around 36,000 clones, more than 80% seen once. Unmatched junction bases numbered 5, after V lost 3 bases and J lost 2 bases. There are 16 residues in the CDR3. Germline CDR1 is WNHNN and CDR2 is SYGVQD (reference sequence). This TCR was sampled from a female donor with multiple sclerosis, enrolled in a pregnancy study. The chain couples TRBV10-1 to TRBJ2-7, with 12 bases matching TRBD2. The sequences come from peripheral blood, collected before pregnancy. The CDR3: CASSEGLAGGPYEQYF. The CDR3 bases are TGCGCCAGCAGTGAAGGGCTAGCGGGAGGGCCCTACGAGCAGTACTTC.